Only one count was recorded for the clone carrying this T cell receptor (beta chain). This entry belongs to a study of blood T cell repertoires in COVID-19. Whole-study context: Donors in the United States, Italy and Spain gave samples during acute or convalescent COVID-19.

V was clipped by 6 bases and J by 2 bases, with 11 bases between them. The CDR3 totals 12 residues. CDR1 is SQVTM, CDR2 ANQGSEA, per germline. Per the study methods: Reference gene primer amplification in the assay estimated nucleated cell counts. TCRdb keeps only in-frame clones here, not all; method: immunoSEQ multiplex PCR. V and J calls and clone size are given by that table; D and trimming were obtained from the DNA. Altogether approximately 52,000 clones are present, around 90% being singletons, with the ten largest covering 5.5% to 8%. This receptor was obtained from a man aged 50-59 years with active COVID-19. Sequencing was performed on peripheral blood. The chain uses TRBV29-1 and TRBJ2-7, with D tentatively TRBD1 (5 bases). The CDR3: CSVGPRPYEQYF. CDR3 in DNA: TGCAGCGTGGGGCCAAGGCCCTACGAGCAGTACTTC.